This T cell receptor beta chain derives from a study of T cells expressing NK-cell markers (TCRdb year 2020). Turning to the overall study: Three sorted T-cell subsets (CD3+CD56+NKG2C+, CD3+CD56+NKG2C- and CD3+CD56-NKG2C+) from under 10 donors had their TCR beta-chain repertoires profiled. The study sequenced eight donors, all healthy volunteers chosen at random: three men and five women. Illumina HiSeq 2000/2500, MiSeq or NextSeq was used to sequence libraries as 2 x 150 bp reads. Seven of the eight sequenced donors were HCMV-seropositive and one was HCMV-seronegative. The paper's findings and limits, for the study overall: It remained unclear whether the expanded NKG2C-expressing T cell clones were specific for HCMV antigens. Those dominant clonotypes were again the most abundant among CD3+CD56-NKG2C+ cells in a few donors, at about 25-65%. In several donors, the dominant CD3+CD56+NKG2C+ clonotypes were among the top 10 CD8+ clonotypes and accounted for roughly 1.0-8% of CD8+ T cells.

This sample was sequenced with an Illumina HiSeq 2000. TCR beta cDNA libraries were made by 5'RACE template switching that added a universal primer site and unique molecular identifiers. cDNA synthesis was primed from the TCR beta constant segment and was followed by two successive PCR amplification steps. The authors processed their data as follows. Reads were demultiplexed and grouped by UMI with MIGEC, and clonotypes were assembled and quantified with MiTCR. To exclude erroneous sequences, any TCR cDNA sequence not supported by at least two reads was discarded. The tcR package was used for downstream repertoire analysis, and clonotypes were matched across fractions by CDR3 nucleotide sequence plus V segment. VDJmatch was used to annotate antigen specificity against VDJdb, with one amino acid substitution allowed in CDR3. TCRdb reprocessed the sequencing reads and holds a single record per CDR3 protein sequence, with no DNA. Here the V and J calls rest on TCRdb's processing, not on the authors' analysis. In this sample's table one finds more than 120,000 distinct CDR3 sequences. The leading ten clones occupy around 10% of the sample.

As for this clonotype: What antigen it recognizes has not been identified.

The cysteine opens and the phenylalanine closes a CDR3 of 14 amino acids. The record lacks a DNA sequence. Sequences MGHRA (CDR1) and YSYEKL (CDR2) are obtained from the germline V gene. HCMV-specific IgG was detected in serum with a commercial ELISA kit to determine HCMV serostatus. Ficoll density gradient centrifugation was used to isolate peripheral blood mononuclear cells from blood. This chain is built from TRBV4-1 and TRBJ1-1. Sequenced: blood T cells: a sorted CD56 or NKG2C T cell subset, CD4+ or CD8+ T cells, or bulk PBMC T cells (not recorded which). This TCR derives from a man aged 18 to 35 in good health. Donor details come from another sample of the same person, matched by shared clones. The CDR3 reads CASSLSPKNTEAFF.